One and the same sample provided the 28 T cell receptor beta chains below, sequenced in a study of radiation and T cells in renal cell carcinoma. Time point described: baseline pretreatment blood. Stated treatment: 15 Gy SBRT to primary tumor, nephrectomy 4 weeks later. Repertoires were generated with immunoSEQ multiplex PCR, while TCRdb's copy carries only in-frame clones and drops some. The sample consists of 120,000 to 150,000 clones, about 85% of them appearing once. The input for sequencing was blood, taken from a patient whose treatment included radiotherapy and nephrectomy. The origin of the receptors is a woman in her sixties or seventies with renal cell carcinoma.

The chain is built from TRBV4-2 and TRBJ2-3; TRBD2 aligns across 8 bases. V trimming: 2 bases; J trimming: 3 bases; junction bases outside the gene matches: 7. In germline, CDR1 is LGHNA, CDR2 YNFKEQ. The CDR3 has 16 residues. The CDR3 spells CASSQPMTSATDTQYF. The DNA for the CDR3 is TGTGCCAGCAGCCAACCTATGACTAGCGCTACAGATACGCAGTATTTT.

With regard to this clone: Mismatch with germline at one junction end may stem from a read error. This rearrangement joins TRBV7-7 to TRBJ1-2; D remains unclear. Germline lookup yields CDR1 SSHAT and CDR2 FNYEAQ (reference sequence). CDR3 length: 14 amino acids. CDR3 sequence: CASSLVSGGKGYTF. CDR3 DNA sequence: TGTGCTAGCAGCTTAGTTTCAGGAGGTAAAGGCTACACCTTC. Supplemented by reference TRBV7-7 and TRBJ1-2, the full variable domain reads GAGVSQSPRYKVTKRGQDVTLRCDPISSHATLYWYQQALGQGPEFLTYFNYEAQPDKSGLPSDRFSAERPEGSISTLTIQRTEQRDSAMYRCASSLVSGGKGYTFGSGTRLTVV.

The chain has TRBV30 and TRBJ1-2, with TRBD1 identical over 10 bases. The germline V gene encodes CDR1 GTSNPN and CDR2 SVGIG (reference sequence). The CDR3 spans 13 residues. The V gene end was trimmed by 7 bases and the J gene end by 4 bases; junction bases not matched to a gene: 6. The CDR3 DNA reads as TGTGCCTTTTCCGGGACAGGGGCCTATGGCTACACCTTC. Residues: CAFSGTGAYGYTF.

The chain combines TRBV7-9 with TRBJ1-2; D gene uncertain. With 5 bases removed from V and 4 bases from J, the gap between germline ends came to 14 bases. The CDR3 is made up of 14 amino acids. CDR1 and CDR2 from the germline V gene are SEHNR and FQNEAQ (reference sequence). The chain's CDR3 is CASSTDAGAYGYTF. CDR3 in DNA: TGTGCCAGCAGCACAGACGCGGGTGCCTATGGCTACACCTTC.

The chain employs TRBV4-2 and TRBJ2-5; 11 bases are shared with TRBD2. The CDR3 is 16 residues long. CDR1 and CDR2 (germline): LGHNA, YNFKEQ. The junction had 5 bases not matched to a gene; V was cut back by 4 bases and J by 1 base. CDR3 DNA sequence: TGTGCCAGCAGCCCTTTAGCGGGGGGGCCCCAAGAGACCCAGTACTTC. This sequence encodes CASSPLAGGPQETQYF.

The CDR3 sequence is CASSGGDSSYEQYF. The CDR3 nucleotides are TGTGCCAGCAGTGGGGGAGACAGCTCCTACGAGCAGTACTTC. The V and J genes are TRBV6-1 and TRBJ2-7; D is possibly TRBD1 or TRBD2 (5 bases each). Germline V gene lookup returns CDR1 MNHNS and CDR2 SASEGT. Deletions cut 4 bases from V and 0 bases from J, with 10 bases between. This CDR3 is 14 amino acids long.

The chain employs TRBV2 and TRBJ1-2; perhaps TRBD1 as D (5 bases). V lost 6 bases, J lost 5 bases, and 13 bases lay in between. This CDR3 is 13 amino acids long. Germline loops: CDR1 SNHLY, CDR2 FYNNEI. CDR3 sequence: CASSVQVRYGYTF. The CDR3 nucleotides read TGTGCCAGCAGCGTACAGGTCCGGTATGGCTACACCTTC.

This sequence joins TRBV2 and TRBJ2-5, with a weak D call TRBD1 (5 bases). Germline V gene lookup returns CDR1 SNHLY and CDR2 FYNNEI. Trimming pared 9 bases from V and 4 bases from J, leaving 15 bases between. There are 13 residues in the CDR3. The CDR3: CASLSGFRETQYF. The CDR3 DNA follows: TGTGCCAGTCTATCAGGGTTTCGAGAGACCCAGTACTTC. The full variable domain, with the rest looked up from reference TRBV2 and TRBJ2-5, is EPEVTQTPSHQVTQMGQEVILRCVPISNHLYFYWYRQILGQKVEFLVSFYNNEISEKSEIFDDQFSVERPDGSNFTLKIRSTKLEDSAMYFCASLSGFRETQYFGPGTRLLVL.

This clone was observed once. The rearrangement uses TRBV2 and TRBJ1-1, with TRBD1 as a possible D gene (5 bases). This CDR3 spans 13 amino acids. Germline-derived CDR1 and CDR2 are SNHLY and FYNNEI. V was trimmed by 2 bases and J by 10 bases, leaving 14 bases between them. The CDR3 region is CASSERRDGAAFF. In DNA, the CDR3 is TGTGCCAGCAGTGAACGGAGGGATGGGGCAGCTTTCTTT.

The chain employs TRBV19 and TRBJ1-1, with TRBD1 identical over 7 bases. Trimming took 1 base from V and 4 from J; bases not matched to a gene: 9. The CDR3 length is 16 residues. Germline CDR1 reads LNHDA; CDR2 reads SQIVND (reference sequence). CDR3 amino acids: CASSIGTGGFGTEAFF. The CDR3 DNA is TGTGCCAGTAGTATAGGGACAGGCGGGTTTGGCACTGAAGCTTTCTTT.

CDR3 region: CASSRQGSSNYEQYF. CDR3 DNA sequence: TGTGCCAGCAGCCGACAGGGGTCTAGCAACTACGAGCAGTACTTC. V and J are TRBV11-1 and TRBJ2-7; 8 bases are shared with TRBD1. CDR1 and CDR2 (germline): SGHAT, FQDESV (reference sequence). This CDR3 is built from 15 residues. V shed 5 bases and J 3 bases; nucleotides not matched to a gene: 9.

V is TRBV29-1 and J is TRBJ1-1; TRBD1 matches 11 bases. Germline trimming cut 6 bases from V and 4 bases from J; bases unmatched to any gene: 13. Per germline, CDR1 SQVTM and CDR2 ANQGSEA. This CDR3 comprises 16 residues. CDR3: CSVDPGQGARSTEAFF. The CDR3 DNA is TGCAGCGTCGACCCCGGACAGGGGGCGCGAAGCACTGAAGCTTTCTTT.

In this sample, this clone turned up a few times. This chain connects TRBV19 to TRBJ2-1, with 12 bases lining up with TRBD1. The CDR3 is 16 residues long. Germline CDR1 LNHDA, CDR2 SQIVND (reference sequence). J was trimmed by 7 bases and V by 9 bases; bases with no gene match: 13. The CDR3 nucleotides are TGTGCCAGCGCTGGCCCCGGGACAGGGGGCCGTAATGAGCAGTTCTTC. Its translation: CASAGPGTGGRNEQFF. Full variable domain (remainder filled in from reference TRBV19 and TRBJ2-1): DGGITQSPKYLFRKEGQNVTLSCEQNLNHDAMYWYRQDPGQGLRLIYYSQIVNDFQKGDIAEGYSVSREKKESFPLTVTSAQKNPTAFYLCASAGPGTGGRNEQFFGPGTRLTVL.

This chain links TRBV6-5 with TRBJ1-3; D remains ambiguous. Germline CDR1 is MNHEY and CDR2 is SVGAGI. The CDR3 length is 16 residues. The V end lost 4 bases, the J end lost 0 bases, and 13 bases lay between the germline ends. DNA for the CDR3: TGTGCCAGCAGTTCACCCTTCAGGAACTCTGGAAACACCATATATTTT. Its translation is CASSSPFRNSGNTIYF.

The chain uses TRBV5-8 and TRBJ2-7, with D tentatively TRBD2 (5 bases). The CDR3 spans 13 residues. Trimming stripped 4 bases from V and 3 bases from J, with 11 bases between. CDR1 SGHTS and CDR2 YDEGEE come from the germline V gene. CDR3 sequence reads: CASSTPGFYEQYF. The CDR3 DNA reads as TGTGCCAGCAGCACTCCGGGATTCTACGAGCAGTACTTC. The variable domain in full, with the rest retrieved from reference TRBV5-8 and TRBJ2-7, is EAGVTQSPTHLIKTRGQQATLRCSPISGHTSVYWYQQALGLGLQFLLWYDEGEERNRGNFPPRFSGRQFPNYSSELNVNALELEDSALYLCASSTPGFYEQYFGPGTRLTVT.

This CDR3 is CASSFSGSNQPQHF. CDR3 DNA sequence: TGTGCCAGCAGCTTTTCAGGGAGCAATCAGCCCCAGCATTTT. This rearrangement joins TRBV5-6 to TRBJ1-5; the D gene is possibly TRBD1 (5 bases). Germline V CDR1 and CDR2: SGHDT, YYEEEE. Trimming took 2 bases from V and 1 from J, leaving 7 bases between them. The CDR3 totals 14 residues.

This chain connects TRBV27 to TRBJ1-5, with unresolved D. The length of the CDR3 is 14 residues. Germline lookup yields CDR1 MNHEY and CDR2 SMNVEV (reference sequence). V was clipped by 2 bases and J by 7 bases, with 12 bases between them. CDR3 residues: CASSLVGDGQPQHF. DNA for the CDR3: TGTGCCAGCAGTTTAGTGGGAGATGGCCAGCCCCAGCATTTT.

The rearrangement joins TRBV2 to TRBJ2-3; 7 nucleotides match TRBD2. Germline CDR1 SNHLY, CDR2 FYNNEI. The junction had 10 bases not matched to a gene; V was cut back by 3 bases and J by 7 bases. This CDR3 contains 15 residues. CDR3: CASSEISGVGNTQYF. CDR3 DNA sequence: TGTGCCAGCAGTGAGATAAGCGGGGTCGGAAATACGCAGTATTTT.

This clone was detected once. This chain joins TRBV5-4 and TRBJ1-2; 9 bases fit TRBD1. The CDR3 loop spans 16 amino acids. CDR1 is SGHNT, CDR2 YYREEE, per germline (reference sequence). J was trimmed by 4 bases and V by 1 base; bases with no gene match: 8. CDR3 nucleotides: TGTGCCAGCAGCTTGAACAGGGGGCGATTCCCCTATGGCTACACCTTC. It codes for CASSLNRGRFPYGYTF.

This chain joins TRBV5-1 and TRBJ2-3; 8 positions match TRBD1. Trimming took 2 bases from V and 3 from J; bases not matched to a gene: 5. The CDR3 has 15 residues. Germline V gene lookup returns CDR1 SGHRS and CDR2 YFSETQ. The CDR3, as DNA: TGCGCCAGCAGCTTAACAGGGGGAAGGACAGATACGCAGTATTTT. Its translation: CASSLTGGRTDTQYF.

Only one count was recorded for this clone. V and J are TRBV28 and TRBJ2-1; 9 bases line up with TRBD2. This CDR3 is 14 amino acids long. The germline V gene encodes CDR1 MDHEN and CDR2 SYDVKM. V shed 7 bases and J 4 bases; nucleotides not matched to a gene: 5. Here the CDR3 reads CASTSSGEYNEQFF. DNA for the CDR3: TGTGCCAGCACGTCTAGCGGGGAATACAATGAGCAGTTCTTC. Together with reference TRBV28 and TRBJ2-1, the CDR3 gives the full variable domain: DVKVTQSSRYLVKRTGEKVFLECVQDMDHENMFWYRQDPGLGLRLIYFSYDVKMKEKGDIPEGYSVSREKKERFSLILESASTNQTSMYLCASTSSGEYNEQFFGPGTRLTVL.

The CDR3 nucleotides read TGCGCCAGCAGCTTGGATACGGGGGGGTCGGATGAGCAGTTCTTC. Translated: CASSLDTGGSDEQFF. V and J are TRBV5-1 and TRBJ2-1; the match to TRBD2 covers 8 bases. The CDR3 has 15 amino acids. Per germline, CDR1 SGHRS and CDR2 YFSETQ. V dropped 0 bases and J dropped 8; count of bases not matched to a gene: 7.

The rearrangement links TRBV19 to TRBJ1-3, with D unresolved. V lost 4 bases and J 5 bases, leaving 12 bases between the germline ends. The CDR3 length is 14 residues. From germline, CDR1 is LNHDA and CDR2 SQIVND (reference sequence). CDR3 in amino acids: CASSTGRLRNTIYF. Here the CDR3 DNA reads TGTGCCAGTAGTACCGGACGGCTGAGAAACACCATATATTTT.

The chain couples TRBV7-3 to TRBJ2-3; a weak D match, TRBD2 (6 bases). Germline V gives CDR1 SGHTA, CDR2 FQGTGA. The germline V and J ends were trimmed by 5 bases and 1 base, with 13 bases remaining between them. The CDR3 sequence is 15 residues long. The CDR3 coding sequence is TGTGCCAGCAGCCCCGAGGGAGGAGGCACAGATACGCAGTATTTT. It is translated as CASSPEGGGTDTQYF.

The chain uses TRBV28 and TRBJ2-6; no clear D gene. Deletions cut 4 bases from V and 2 bases from J, with 12 bases between. The germline CDR1 and CDR2 sequences are MDHEN and SYDVKM. CDR3 size: 16 residues. CDR3 in DNA: TGTGCCAGCAGTTCCCTGTCTGGGGCTGGGGCCAACGTCCTGACTTTC. Translation: CASSSLSGAGANVLTF.

V is TRBV13 and J is TRBJ1-2; no clear D. V lost 0 bases and J 2 bases, leaving 4 bases between the germline ends. The CDR3 is made up of 13 amino acids. Looked up from germline, CDR1 is PRHDT and CDR2 is FYEKMQ (reference sequence). The DNA for the CDR3 is TGTGCCAGCAGCTTAGGACAGAACTATGGCTACACCTTC. It translates to CASSLGQNYGYTF.

The sample holds one count of this clone. CDR3 region: CASSYFGQMNTEAFF. CDR3 bases: TGTGCCAGCAGTTACTTCGGACAAATGAACACTGAAGCTTTCTTT. The chain recombines TRBV6-5 with TRBJ1-1, with D possibly being TRBD1 (5 bases). V was shortened by 1 base and J by 0 bases, with 9 bases between the two germline ends. CDR1 and CDR2 from the germline V gene are MNHEY and SVGAGI. There are 15 residues in the CDR3.

The CDR3 DNA reads TGTGCCATCAGTGAGGACCAGGGGGCAGGGAAAAACATTCAGTACTTC. This sequence encodes CAISEDQGAGKNIQYF. The rearrangement joins TRBV10-3 to TRBJ2-4; TRBD1 matches at 8 bases. The CDR3 extends over 16 amino acids. The germline V gene has CDR1 ENHRY and CDR2 SYGVKD. V dropped 2 bases and J dropped 4; count of bases not matched to a gene: 7.